Presented here are 29 T cell receptor beta chains from one specimen sequenced in a study of blood T cell repertoires in COVID-19. Sequencing used immunoSEQ multiplex PCR; TCRdb keeps in-frame clones, though not all of them. The sample includes 350,000 to 500,000 clones, 70% to 90% of them seen just once. Sequencing was done on a sample of peripheral blood. The origin of the receptors is a young man with COVID-19, enrolled during active disease.

The V and J genes are TRBV11-3 and TRBJ2-1; 11 bases fit TRBD2. The CDR3 runs 16 residues. CDR1 SGHNT and CDR2 YENEEA come from the germline V gene. Trimming at V came to 4 bases and at J to 10 bases, leaving 12 bases not matched to a gene. This chain's CDR3 is CASSSARLAGFREQFF. In nucleotides, the CDR3 is TGTGCCAGCAGCTCAGCCCGACTAGCGGGATTCCGAGAGCAGTTCTTC. The full variable domain, rest sourced from reference TRBV11-3 and TRBJ2-1, is EAGVVQSPRYKIIEKKQPVAFWCNPISGHNTLYWYLQNLGQGPELLIRYENEEAVDDSQLPKDRFSAERLKGVDSTLKIQPAELGDSAVYLCASSSARLAGFREQFFGPGTRLTVL.

This chain links TRBV7-9 with TRBJ1-6; D is unclear. Germline-derived CDR1 and CDR2 are SEHNR and FQNEAQ (reference sequence). The CDR3 covers 14 residues. Deletions cut 6 bases from V and 10 bases from J, with 16 bases between. Written as DNA, the CDR3 is TGTGCCAGCAGTGTGCAGCTAGAACAATCACCCCTCCACTTT. Translating gives CASSVQLEQSPLHF.

The chain combines TRBV3-1 (or the pseudogene TRBV3-2) with TRBJ2-7; 8 bases fit TRBD2. Germline V lookup: CDR1 LGHDT, CDR2 YNNKEL (reference sequence). The V gene end was trimmed by 2 bases and the J gene end by 1 base; junction bases not matched to a gene: 7. The CDR3 is 16 amino acids. In nucleotides, the CDR3 is TGTGCCAGCAGCCAATTGACAGCGGGAGAATCCTACGAGCAGTACTTC. It yields the protein CASSQLTAGESYEQYF.

The chain links TRBV7-6 to TRBJ1-1; 7 nucleotides agree with TRBD1. V trimming: 3 bases; J trimming: 2 bases; junction bases outside the gene matches: 9. Germline V CDR1 and CDR2: SGHVS, FNYEAQ. This CDR3 has 16 residues. CDR3 sequence (DNA): TGTGCCAGCAGCTTGGGGGCAGGGGGTGAAAACACTGAAGCTTTCTTT. Translated: CASSLGAGGENTEAFF. Based on the CDR3 plus reference TRBV7-6 and TRBJ1-1, the full variable domain is GAGVSQSPRYKVTKRGQDVALRCDPISGHVSLYWYRQALGQGPEFLTYFNYEAQQDKSGLPNDRFSAERPEGSISTLTIQRTEQRDSAMYRCASSLGAGGENTEAFFGQGTRLTVV.

J is TRBJ2-2 and V is TRBV7-3; 7 nucleotides match TRBD1. J was trimmed by 4 bases and V by 4 bases; bases with no gene match: 6. The germline V gene encodes CDR1 SGHTA and CDR2 FQGTGA. The CDR3 has 15 residues. CDR3 sequence (DNA): TGTGCCAGCAGCTCTGACAGGGCGGGCACCGGGGAGCTGTTTTTT. Amino acids: CASSSDRAGTGELFF.

The chain joins TRBV6-6 to TRBJ1-1; 7 nucleotides line up with TRBD1. Germline-derived CDR1 and CDR2 are MNHNY and SVGAGI (reference sequence). Unmatched junction bases numbered 6, after V lost 6 bases and J lost 2 bases. This CDR3 has 14 amino acids. Here the CDR3 reads CASRWTGGNTEAFF. CDR3 nucleotide sequence: TGTGCCAGCAGATGGACAGGCGGTAACACTGAAGCTTTCTTT.

This clone was observed once. The gene calls are TRBV28 and TRBJ2-5; a weak D match, TRBD2 (5 bases). The V gene's germline CDR1 is MDHEN and CDR2 SYDVKM. This CDR3 has 12 residues. Trimming shortened V by 5 bases and J by 4 bases, and 8 bases separated the two germline ends. The CDR3 loop reads CASSHGRETQYF. In DNA, the CDR3 is TGTGCCAGCAGTCATGGGAGAGAGACCCAGTACTTC. The full variable domain, rest sourced from reference TRBV28 and TRBJ2-5, is DVKVTQSSRYLVKRTGEKVFLECVQDMDHENMFWYRQDPGLGLRLIYFSYDVKMKEKGDIPEGYSVSREKKERFSLILESASTNQTSMYLCASSHGRETQYFGPGTRLLVL.

The chain recombines TRBV7-9 with TRBJ2-7; 9 nucleotides align to TRBD1. The CDR3 has 14 residues. Losses at the gene ends were 5 bases for V and 5 bases for J; bases not matched to a gene: 7. Germline assignment: CDR1 SEHNR and CDR2 FQNEAQ (reference sequence). The CDR3 bases are TGTGCCAGCAGCACCGGGACAGGGCTCCACGAGCAGTACTTC. It specifies CASSTGTGLHEQYF.

The chain joins TRBV2 to TRBJ2-2, with 7 bases identical to TRBD2. V was clipped by 6 bases and J by 4 bases; unmatched bases: 8. CDR3 length: 15 residues. The germline gives CDR1 SNHLY, CDR2 FYNNEI. The CDR3 loop is CASSLGLVSTGELFF. CDR3 DNA sequence: TGTGCCAGCAGCTTAGGACTAGTCAGCACCGGGGAGCTGTTTTTT.

This clone was seen once. J is TRBJ2-5 and V is TRBV5-4, with 8 bases matching TRBD1. This CDR3 has 14 amino acids. Trimming at V came to 1 base and at J to 3 bases, leaving 2 bases not matched to a gene. CDR1 is SGHNT and CDR2 is YYREEE in the germline V gene (reference sequence). The CDR3 nucleotides are TGTGCCAGCAGCTTGAACAGGGGGAAAGAGACCCAGTACTTC. Translation gives CASSLNRGKETQYF.

Points on this clone: This CDR3 is also generated by other DNA sequences in the sample. The rearrangement uses TRBV18 and TRBJ1-6, with 7 bases aligning to TRBD1. CDR1 and CDR2 from the germline V gene are KGHSH and LQKENI. Trimming took 1 base from V and 8 from J; bases not matched to a gene: 2. The CDR3 spans 14 residues. The CDR3 DNA follows: TGTGCCAGCTCACCACAGGGGGCCGATTCACCCCTCCACTTT. Translating it yields CASSPQGADSPLHF.

There are a few counts of this clone. Other DNA sequences in the same sample also yield this CDR3. The V call is TRBV5-1, the J call TRBJ2-4; TRBD1 might be the D (5 bases). The CDR3 contains 14 residues. V lost 0 bases and J 1 base, leaving 5 bases between the germline ends. Germline V CDR1 and CDR2: SGHRS, YFSETQ. This CDR3 reads CASSLEGAKNIQYF. The CDR3 nucleotides read TGCGCCAGCAGCTTGGAGGGGGCCAAAAACATTCAGTACTTC.

This clone was observed at least ten times. The chain joins TRBV7-9 to TRBJ1-6; D is perhaps TRBD1 (5 bases). Germline V lookup: CDR1 SEHNR, CDR2 FQNEAQ (reference sequence). Trimming left V 5 bases short and J 4 bases short, with 18 bases between. This CDR3 is 17 amino acids long. Here the CDR3 DNA reads TGTGCCAGCAGCCAAACCTCAGGGCAGCGTTATAATTCACCCCTCCACTTT. Protein sequence: CASSQTSGQRYNSPLHF.

This sequence joins TRBV30 and TRBJ2-3; D is unclear. Germline values: CDR1 GTSNPN, CDR2 SVGIG (reference sequence). Trimming cost V 4 bases and J 2 bases, with 4 bases left between them. The CDR3 consists of 11 residues. The CDR3 nucleotides read TGTGCCTGGACTTACACAGATACGCAGTATTTT. Its translation: CAWTYTDTQYF.

CDR3 residues: CSVDQGGRMGTEAFF. CDR3 sequence (DNA): TGCAGCGTTGACCAAGGGGGCAGGATGGGAACTGAAGCTTTCTTT. J is TRBJ1-1 and V is TRBV29-1, with 7 nucleotides matching TRBD1. Germline CDR1 and CDR2: SQVTM and ANQGSEA. V trimming: 3 bases; J trimming: 5 bases; junction bases outside the gene matches: 12. The CDR3 sequence is 15 residues long. Full variable domain (missing parts from reference TRBV29-1 and TRBJ1-1): SAVISQKPSRDICQRGTSLTIQCQVDSQVTMMFWYRQQPGQSLTLIATANQGSEATYESGFVIDKFPISRPNLTFSTLTVSNMSPEDSSIYLCSVDQGGRMGTEAFFGQGTRLTVV.

The chain uses TRBV2 and TRBJ1-1; a weak D match, TRBD1 (6 bases). Germline V lookup: CDR1 SNHLY, CDR2 FYNNEI. Trimming cost V 3 bases and J 6 bases, with 17 bases left between them. CDR3 length: 15 residues. CDR3 sequence: CASSDLGHRSSEAFF. Written as DNA, the CDR3 is TGTGCCAGCAGTGATCTGGGACATCGGTCCTCTGAAGCTTTCTTT.

This rearrangement joins TRBV19 to TRBJ1-4, with 9 bases that match TRBD1. CDR1 and CDR2 from the germline V gene are LNHDA and SQIVND (reference sequence). The length of the CDR3 is 14 residues. With 3 bases clipped from V and 8 bases from J, the junction kept 4 bases outside the gene matches. The CDR3 loop reads CASSIGTGQEKLFF. DNA for the CDR3: TGTGCCAGTAGTATCGGGACAGGGCAGGAAAAACTGTTTTTT.

This rearrangement joins TRBV12-5 to TRBJ2-1; TRBD2 is a possible D gene (5 bases). This CDR3 comprises 13 residues. CDR1 is LGHNT, CDR2 FRNRAP, per germline. V was pared by 6 bases and J by 8 bases, with 14 bases between. The CDR3 sequence: CASGRSGGDEQFF. The CDR3 region has the DNA TGTGCTAGTGGACGAAGCGGAGGTGATGAGCAGTTCTTC.

This clone has a single count. The CDR3 sequence is CASGGTGSAETQYF. DNA of the CDR3: TGTGCCAGTGGGGGGACAGGGTCGGCAGAGACCCAGTACTTC. The rearrangement joins TRBV19 to TRBJ2-5, with 9 bases aligning to TRBD1. CDR1 is LNHDA, CDR2 SQIVND, per germline (reference sequence). V lost 8 bases to trimming and J lost 4 bases; unmatched junction nucleotides: 8. The CDR3 loop spans 14 amino acids.

The V and J genes are TRBV27 and TRBJ2-7; 14 bases agree with TRBD2. The V gene end was trimmed by 5 bases and the J gene end by 3 bases; junction bases not matched to a gene: 6. The V gene's germline CDR1 is MNHEY and CDR2 SMNVEV (reference sequence). The CDR3 loop spans 16 amino acids. In nucleotides, the CDR3 is TGTGCCAGCAGTCCCAGACTAGCGGGGGGGCTCTACGAGCAGTACTTC. Protein sequence: CASSPRLAGGLYEQYF.

This chain links TRBV4-1 with TRBJ2-1; TRBD2 agrees at 11 bases. After removal of 6 bases from V and 4 bases from J, the junction contained 5 bases not matched to a gene. This CDR3 spans 15 amino acids. CDR1 is MGHRA, CDR2 YSYEKL, per germline. CDR3 nucleotide sequence: TGCGCCAGCAGACTGCTAGCGGGGGGATACAATGAGCAGTTCTTC. Protein product: CASRLLAGGYNEQFF.

This chain joins TRBV2 and TRBJ1-2; 12 bases line up with TRBD1. With V trimmed by 7 bases and J by 5 bases, 2 bases remained unmatched. The CDR3 covers 13 residues. CDR1 and CDR2 from the germline V gene are SNHLY and FYNNEI. CDR3 sequence (DNA): TGTGCCAGCACGGGACAGGGGGCGTATGGCTACACCTTC. Its protein is CASTGQGAYGYTF. The full variable domain, completed using reference TRBV2 and TRBJ1-2, is EPEVTQTPSHQVTQMGQEVILRCVPISNHLYFYWYRQILGQKVEFLVSFYNNEISEKSEIFDDQFSVERPDGSNFTLKIRSTKLEDSAMYFCASTGQGAYGYTFGSGTRLTVV.

This clone was observed a few times. This rearrangement joins TRBV7-8 to TRBJ1-1; 7 bases fit TRBD1. Germline CDR1 reads SGHVS; CDR2 reads FQNEAQ. Trimming at V came to 0 bases and at J to 4 bases, leaving 5 bases not matched to a gene. The CDR3 consists of 15 residues. This chain's CDR3 is CASSLATQGVTEAFF. In nucleotides, the CDR3 is TGTGCCAGCAGCTTAGCGACTCAGGGGGTCACTGAAGCTTTCTTT.

V gene TRBV3-1 (or the pseudogene TRBV3-2) combines with J gene TRBJ2-7; D remains ambiguous. The V and J ends lost 3 bases and 0 bases respectively, with 12 bases between them. The length of the CDR3 is 15 residues. Germline loops: CDR1 LGHDT, CDR2 YNNKEL (reference sequence). CDR3 in DNA: TGTGCCAGCAGCCAGTCTGGTGGCTTCTCCTACGAGCAGTACTTC. This codes for CASSQSGGFSYEQYF.

This clone was detected only once. This chain joins TRBV19 and TRBJ2-6; maybe TRBD1 (6 bases). The germline V gene encodes CDR1 LNHDA and CDR2 SQIVND (reference sequence). CDR3 length equals 16 residues. Trimming took off 6 bases at V and 1 base at J, with 13 bases between the two ends. CDR3 loop: CASRPGHLSGANVLTF. The CDR3 DNA is TGTGCCAGTAGACCGGGACACCTATCTGGGGCCAACGTCCTGACTTTC.

J is TRBJ2-1 and V is TRBV29-1, with D possibly TRBD2 on 5 matching bases. CDR3 size: 14 residues. The germline CDR1 and CDR2 sequences are SQVTM and ANQGSEA. V was trimmed by 2 bases and J by 7 bases, leaving 15 bases between them. CDR3: CSVEPLLVKNEQFF. The CDR3 DNA reads as TGCAGCGTTGAACCGTTACTAGTTAAGAATGAGCAGTTCTTC.

The V and J genes are TRBV7-9 and TRBJ2-5, with 7 bases aligning to TRBD2. Germline assignment: CDR1 SEHNR and CDR2 FQNEAQ (reference sequence). The CDR3 spans 14 residues. V was clipped by 2 bases and J by 5 bases; unmatched bases: 5. The CDR3 DNA follows: TGTGCCAGCAGCTTACCCTCAGCGGGGGAGACCCAGTACTTC. Translated: CASSLPSAGETQYF.

To note about this clone: Other nucleotide sequences in the sample specify the same CDR3. The V gene is TRBV5-1, the J gene TRBJ2-3; TRBD2 aligns across 7 bases. The CDR3 has 16 amino acids. The V segment lost 0 bases and the J segment 0 bases; nucleotides outside the gene matches: 4. The germline V gene encodes CDR1 SGHRS and CDR2 YFSETQ. The CDR3 loop reads CASSLGLAESTDTQYF. DNA of the CDR3: TGCGCCAGCAGCTTGGGACTAGCAGAAAGCACAGATACGCAGTATTTT.

The rearrangement joins TRBV7-9 to TRBJ2-3; 7 bases align to TRBD2. The CDR3 extends over 16 amino acids. V trimming: 3 bases; J trimming: 1 base; junction bases outside the gene matches: 7. The germline CDR1 and CDR2 sequences are SEHNR and FQNEAQ (reference sequence). This CDR3 reads CASSFGSSGRTDTQYF. CDR3 DNA sequence: TGTGCCAGCAGCTTTGGTTCTAGCGGACGCACAGATACGCAGTATTTT.